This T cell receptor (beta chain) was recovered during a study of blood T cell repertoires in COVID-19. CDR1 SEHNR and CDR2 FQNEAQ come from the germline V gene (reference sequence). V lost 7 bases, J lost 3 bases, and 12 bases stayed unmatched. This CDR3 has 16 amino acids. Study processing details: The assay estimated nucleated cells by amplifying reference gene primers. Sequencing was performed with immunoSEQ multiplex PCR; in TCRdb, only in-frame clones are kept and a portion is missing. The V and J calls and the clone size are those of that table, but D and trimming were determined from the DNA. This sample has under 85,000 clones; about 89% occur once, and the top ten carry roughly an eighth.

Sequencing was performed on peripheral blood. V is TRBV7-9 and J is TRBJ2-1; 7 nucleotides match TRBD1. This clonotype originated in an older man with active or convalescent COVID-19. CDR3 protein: CASTLNRGMLYNEQFF. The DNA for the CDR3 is TGTGCCAGCACCCTAAACAGGGGAATGCTCTACAATGAGCAGTTCTTC.